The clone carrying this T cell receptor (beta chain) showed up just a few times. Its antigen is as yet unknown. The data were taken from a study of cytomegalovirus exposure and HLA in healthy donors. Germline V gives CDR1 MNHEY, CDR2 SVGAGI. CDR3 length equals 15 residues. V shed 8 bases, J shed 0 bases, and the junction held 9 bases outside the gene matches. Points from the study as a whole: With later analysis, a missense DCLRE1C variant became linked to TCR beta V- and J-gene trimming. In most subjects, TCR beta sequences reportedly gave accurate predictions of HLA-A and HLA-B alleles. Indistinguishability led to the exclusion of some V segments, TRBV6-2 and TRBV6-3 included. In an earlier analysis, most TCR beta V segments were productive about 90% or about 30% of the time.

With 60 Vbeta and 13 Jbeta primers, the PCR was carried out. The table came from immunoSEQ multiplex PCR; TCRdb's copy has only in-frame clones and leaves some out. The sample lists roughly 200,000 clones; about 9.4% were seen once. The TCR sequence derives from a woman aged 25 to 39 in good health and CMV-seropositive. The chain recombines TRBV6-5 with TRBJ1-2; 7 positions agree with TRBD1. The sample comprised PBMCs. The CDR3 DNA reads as TGTGCCAGCCCACCCGGGGACAGAGCTAACTATGGCTACACCTTC. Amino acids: CASPPGDRANYGYTF.